What follows are 32 T cell receptor beta chains derived from one specimen sequenced in a study of blood T cell repertoires in COVID-19. The protocol was immunoSEQ multiplex PCR, while the TCRdb copy is restricted to in-frame clones and leaves out a portion. Among about 20,000 clones, 85% to 90% were seen once, and the ten largest hold 3.8%. The material sequenced was peripheral blood. These receptors originate from a man in his forties or fifties with active COVID-19.

The chain recombines TRBV5-6 with TRBJ1-5, with TRBD1 matching 9 bases. This CDR3 has 15 residues. The V and J ends lost 4 bases and 5 bases, in that order; junction bases with no gene match: 7. The germline V gene has CDR1 SGHDT and CDR2 YYEEEE. DNA for the CDR3: TGTGCCAGCAGCCGGGGGACAGGGAGATATCAGCCCCAGCATTTT. Amino acids: CASSRGTGRYQPQHF.

V gene TRBV11-2 combines with J gene TRBJ1-2, with D tentatively TRBD1 (6 bases). V lost 4 bases and J lost 3, with 12 bases in between. Per the germline V gene, CDR1 is SGHAT and CDR2 is FQNNGV. This CDR3 comprises 14 residues. CDR3 bases: TGTGCCAGCAGCTCCTTGACAGGAGACTATGGCTACACCTTC. It specifies CASSSLTGDYGYTF.

The chain carries TRBV6-5 and TRBJ2-7, with 11 bases matching TRBD1. With 6 bases clipped from V and 3 bases from J, the junction kept 4 bases outside the gene matches. This CDR3 spans 14 amino acids. Germline values: CDR1 MNHEY, CDR2 SVGAGI. Written as DNA, the CDR3 is TGTGCCAGCAGATCCGGGACAGGGGGCTACGAGCAGTACTTC. Protein sequence: CASRSGTGGYEQYF.

This clone was detected a few times. The chain has TRBV10-3 and TRBJ1-5; 7 nucleotides line up with TRBD1. Germline trimming cut 11 bases from V and 0 bases from J; bases unmatched to any gene: 7. This CDR3 is 14 amino acids long. Germline V gene lookup returns CDR1 ENHRY and CDR2 SYGVKD. In nucleotides, the CDR3 is TGTGCCTCCGGGGACAGACGTAGCAATCAGCCCCAGCATTTT. It is translated as CASGDRRSNQPQHF.

In its sample, this clone was seen a few times. V is TRBV5-6 and J is TRBJ1-3; TRBD1 aligns across 7 bases. Germline values: CDR1 SGHDT, CDR2 YYEEEE. The junction had 10 bases not matched to a gene; V was cut back by 2 bases and J by 5 bases. This CDR3 is 16 amino acids long. The CDR3 reads CASSFFYRGTRNTIYF. Written as DNA, the CDR3 is TGTGCCAGCAGCTTTTTCTACAGGGGAACTCGAAACACCATATATTTT.

The V and J genes are TRBV9 and TRBJ2-5; 9 bases are a match to TRBD2. V gave up 0 bases and J gave up 0 bases; unmatched junction bases: 6. The CDR3 totals 17 residues. Germline-derived CDR1 and CDR2 are SGDLS and YYNGEE. The CDR3 nucleotides read TGTGCCAGCAGCGTAGGTTGGTCTAGCGGGGACCAAGAGACCCAGTACTTC. Translating it yields CASSVGWSSGDQETQYF.

The J gene is TRBJ1-1, the V gene TRBV30, with D possibly TRBD1 on 6 matching bases. This CDR3 spans 13 amino acids. With 1 base removed from V and 2 bases from J, the gap between germline ends came to 8 bases. Germline CDR1 is GTSNPN and CDR2 is SVGIG (reference sequence). The CDR3 reads CAWSAGVNTEAFF. For the CDR3, the DNA is TGTGCCTGGAGTGCAGGGGTTAACACTGAAGCTTTCTTT.

Only a few counts were recorded for this clone. The chain recombines TRBV5-6 with TRBJ2-2; 9 bases are shared with TRBD1. The junction had 12 bases not matched to a gene; V was cut back by 3 bases and J by 6 bases. Germline CDR1 SGHDT, CDR2 YYEEEE. The CDR3 totals 17 residues. CDR3 nucleotide sequence: TGTGCCAGCAGCTGGTTACTCGGGACAGGGTCGGCCGGGGAGCTGTTTTTT. It translates to CASSWLLGTGSAGELFF.

The chain carries TRBV30 and TRBJ1-2; a weak D match, TRBD1 (6 bases). The CDR3 is 17 amino acids. Germline assignment: CDR1 GTSNPN and CDR2 SVGIG (reference sequence). Trimming took off 1 base at V and 0 bases at J, with 18 bases between the two ends. This CDR3 is CAWSAKSGTRANYGYTF. The CDR3 DNA sequence: TGTGCCTGGAGTGCCAAATCCGGGACAAGAGCTAACTATGGCTACACCTTC.

V is TRBV13 and J is TRBJ2-2; D is ambiguous. This CDR3 has 15 residues. V dropped 0 bases and J dropped 4 bases, with 9 bases sitting between them. The germline V gene encodes CDR1 PRHDT and CDR2 FYEKMQ (reference sequence). This CDR3 reads CASSLGGYLTGELFF. The CDR3 DNA sequence: TGTGCCAGCAGCTTAGGGGGCTACCTCACCGGGGAGCTGTTTTTT. Combining the CDR3 with reference TRBV13 and TRBJ2-2 gives the whole variable domain AAGVIQSPRHLIKEKRETATLKCYPIPRHDTVYWYQQGPGQDPQFLISFYEKMQSDKGSIPDRFSAQQFSDYHSELNMSSLELGDSALYFCASSLGGYLTGELFFGEGSRLTVL.

The count of this clone is one. The rearrangement uses TRBV2 and TRBJ2-1; TRBD2 matches at 8 bases. The junction had 5 bases not matched to a gene; V was cut back by 4 bases and J by 6 bases. The CDR3 is 14 amino acids. Germline V gene sequence: CDR1 SNHLY, CDR2 FYNNEI. The CDR3 nucleotides read TGTGCCAGCAGTGGGGGACTAGAGGGCAATGAGCAGTTCTTC. Residues: CASSGGLEGNEQFF.

This chain uses TRBV19 with TRBJ1-2; 9 bases are shared with TRBD1. The junction had 7 bases not matched to a gene; V was cut back by 6 bases and J by 8 bases. Germline loops: CDR1 LNHDA, CDR2 SQIVND (reference sequence). The CDR3 covers 13 residues. The CDR3 sequence: CASRLDRGGGYTF. CDR3 sequence (DNA): TGTGCCAGTAGACTGGACAGGGGTGGCGGCTACACCTTC.

This clone showed up just a few times. The chain links TRBV4-1 to TRBJ1-5, with a weak D call TRBD1 (5 bases). The germline gives CDR1 MGHRA, CDR2 YSYEKL. With 1 base removed from V and 2 bases from J, the gap between germline ends came to 9 bases. This CDR3 region has 15 residues. The CDR3 reads CASSQVGDGNQPQHF. For the CDR3, the DNA is TGCGCCAGCAGCCAAGTAGGGGATGGCAATCAGCCCCAGCATTTT.

This rearrangement joins TRBV6-2 or TRBV6-3 to TRBJ2-3, with TRBD2 identical over 8 bases. V shed 5 bases, J shed 0 bases, and the junction held 16 bases outside the gene matches. Germline V gene lookup returns CDR1 MNHEY and CDR2 SVGEGT. The CDR3 extends over 19 amino acids. CDR3 protein: CASSTFSRRGVLSTDTQYF. The CDR3 DNA reads as TGTGCCAGCAGTACCTTTTCGAGGCGGGGGGTCCTTAGCACAGATACGCAGTATTTT.

This chain connects TRBV5-4 to TRBJ2-3; 9 nucleotides match TRBD2. Germline V lookup: CDR1 SGHNT, CDR2 YYREEE (reference sequence). The J segment lost 6 bases and the V segment lost 1 base, leaving 6 bases of the junction unmatched. CDR3 length: 15 residues. The CDR3 is CASSLIASGVDTQYF. DNA for the CDR3: TGTGCCAGCAGCTTGATCGCTAGCGGGGTGGATACGCAGTATTTT.

The rearrangement links TRBV5-1 to TRBJ1-4; D perhaps matches TRBD1 (5 bases). The CDR3 covers 15 residues. Trimming pared 4 bases from V and 5 bases from J, leaving 15 bases between. The germline V gene encodes CDR1 SGHRS and CDR2 YFSETQ. The CDR3 here is CASSPDRRMNEKLFF. CDR3 in DNA: TGCGCCAGCAGCCCCGACAGAAGGATGAATGAAAAACTGTTTTTT. Based on the CDR3 plus reference TRBV5-1 and TRBJ1-4, the full variable domain is KAGVTQTPRYLIKTRGQQVTLSCSPISGHRSVSWYQQTPGQGLQFLFEYFSETQRNKGNFPGRFSGRQFSNSRSEMNVSTLELGDSALYLCASSPDRRMNEKLFFGSGTQLSVL.

This clone was observed a single time. The chain employs TRBV5-5 and TRBJ2-6; D not resolved. This CDR3 has 15 residues. The germline V gene has CDR1 SGHKS and CDR2 YYEKEE (reference sequence). V lost 0 bases to trimming and J lost 0 bases, with 4 bases between them. This chain's CDR3 is CASSLGASGANVLTF. The CDR3 nucleotides read TGTGCCAGCAGCTTGGGGGCCTCTGGGGCCAACGTCCTGACTTTC. The full variable domain, with the rest looked up from reference TRBV5-5 and TRBJ2-6, is DAGVTQSPTHLIKTRGQQVTLRCSPISGHKSVSWYQQVLGQGPQFIFQYYEKEERGRGNFPDRFSARQFPNYSSELNVNALLLGDSALYLCASSLGASGANVLTFGAGSRLTVL.

The gene calls are TRBV6-5 and TRBJ1-4, with D possibly TRBD1 on 6 matching bases. This CDR3 is built from 14 residues. Looked up from germline, CDR1 is MNHEY and CDR2 is SVGAGI. V lost 4 bases and J lost 5, with 11 bases in between. The CDR3 loop is CASSFTGSNEKLFF. The CDR3 DNA is TGTGCCAGCAGTTTCACAGGGTCCAATGAAAAACTGTTTTTT.

The gene calls are TRBV30 and TRBJ1-6; D possibly corresponds to TRBD1 (5 bases). The CDR3 consists of 13 residues. The V end lost 1 base, the J end lost 7 bases, and 8 bases lay between the germline ends. Germline CDR1 and CDR2: GTSNPN and SVGIG (reference sequence). The CDR3 DNA is TGTGCCTGGAGTGATTCAGGGAATTCACCCCTCCACTTT. The encoded protein is CAWSDSGNSPLHF.

The chain recombines TRBV15 with TRBJ1-1; TRBD1 matches 8 bases. Germline lookup yields CDR1 LNHNV and CDR2 YYDKDF (reference sequence). The CDR3 has 15 residues. V was pared by 3 bases and J by 5 bases, with 8 bases of the junction left unmatched. The CDR3 spells CATSSPQGGTTEAFF. CDR3 sequence (DNA): TGTGCCACCAGCAGTCCACAGGGGGGGACGACTGAAGCTTTCTTT.

This chain's CDR3 is CASSLTGGAYNEQFF. The CDR3 coding sequence is TGTGCCAGCAGCCTGACAGGGGGGGCCTACAATGAGCAGTTCTTC. The chain combines TRBV27 with TRBJ2-1, with TRBD1 matching 9 bases. V lost 6 bases, J lost 2 bases, and 5 bases stayed unmatched. Germline V gene data show CDR1 as MNHEY and CDR2 as SMNVEV (reference sequence). The CDR3 is made up of 15 amino acids.

The chain joins TRBV30 to TRBJ2-1, with a possible D match to TRBD1 (5 bases). The CDR3 totals 14 residues. From germline, CDR1 is GTSNPN and CDR2 SVGIG (reference sequence). The V end was cut by 4 bases, the J end by 1 base, with 11 bases between. This CDR3 is CAWTLDKSYNEQFF. The DNA for the CDR3 is TGTGCCTGGACCCTGGACAAGTCCTACAATGAGCAGTTCTTC.

This clone was seen just once. The J gene is TRBJ1-1, the V gene TRBV12-3 or TRBV12-4; D not certain. V was pared by 5 bases and J by 4 bases, with 11 bases between. This CDR3 comprises 13 residues. The CDR3 protein is CASSPLWATEAFF. The CDR3, as DNA: TGTGCCAGCAGTCCCCTCTGGGCCACTGAAGCTTTCTTT.

The chain recombines TRBV6-5 with TRBJ2-7; 8 bases are a match to TRBD2. CDR3 length equals 15 residues. Germline trimming cut 5 bases from V and 1 base from J; bases unmatched to any gene: 7. Germline-derived CDR1 and CDR2 are MNHEY and SVGAGI. The CDR3 loop is CASSPRTSGSYEQYF. Written as DNA, the CDR3 is TGTGCCAGCAGTCCCCGCACTAGCGGTTCCTACGAGCAGTACTTC.

This clone was found once. The V call is TRBV24-1, the J call TRBJ1-1, with TRBD1 as a possible D gene (5 bases). Germline V gene lookup returns CDR1 KGHDR and CDR2 SFDVKD. The length of the CDR3 is 13 residues. Trimming stripped 3 bases from V and 4 bases from J, with 8 bases between. The CDR3 loop is CATSDPTGTEAFF. The CDR3 DNA follows: TGTGCCACCAGTGATCCTACAGGCACTGAAGCTTTCTTT.

This clone has a handful of counts. The chain combines TRBV30 with TRBJ2-7; TRBD1 aligns across 9 bases. Germline CDR1 is GTSNPN and CDR2 is SVGIG (reference sequence). V shed 0 bases, J shed 2 bases, and the junction held 2 bases outside the gene matches. This CDR3 is 14 amino acids long. The CDR3 protein is CAWSVGTGTYEQYF. The CDR3 region has the DNA TGTGCCTGGAGTGTAGGGACAGGGACCTACGAGCAGTACTTC.

The chain combines TRBV6-2 or TRBV6-3 with TRBJ1-1; perhaps TRBD1 as D (6 bases). This CDR3 has 12 residues. V lost 5 bases and J 5 bases, leaving 9 bases between the germline ends. In germline, CDR1 is MNHEY, CDR2 SVGEGT. The CDR3 spells CASSTRGTEAFF. The DNA of the CDR3 is TGTGCCAGCAGTACCAGGGGTACTGAAGCTTTCTTT.

The rearrangement uses TRBV27 and TRBJ1-1; no definite D call. V dropped 6 bases and J dropped 0 bases, with 8 bases sitting between them. The CDR3 runs 13 residues. Per germline, CDR1 MNHEY and CDR2 SMNVEV (reference sequence). The CDR3 sequence: CASRSQVNTEAFF. The CDR3 DNA reads TGTGCCAGCAGGTCGCAGGTGAACACTGAAGCTTTCTTT.

The V and J genes are TRBV4-1 and TRBJ1-2; perhaps TRBD1 as D (5 bases). From germline, CDR1 is MGHRA and CDR2 YSYEKL. Between the trimmed V and J ends, which lost 1 base and 0 bases, there was a span of 15 bases. The CDR3 extends over 17 amino acids. As DNA, the CDR3 is TGCGCCAGCAGCCAAGTTCTTCGAGGGACTTCTAACTATGGCTACACCTTC. This codes for CASSQVLRGTSNYGYTF.

The sample holds a few counts of this clone. The chain has TRBV5-1 and TRBJ1-5; TRBD1 agrees at 7 bases. The V segment lost 1 base and the J segment 2 bases; nucleotides outside the gene matches: 0. The germline gives CDR1 SGHRS, CDR2 YFSETQ. CDR3 length: 14 residues. For the CDR3, the DNA is TGCGCCAGCAGCTTGACAGGGGGCAATCAGCCCCAGCATTTT. Protein product: CASSLTGGNQPQHF. Drawing the rest from reference TRBV5-1 and TRBJ1-5, the complete variable domain is KAGVTQTPRYLIKTRGQQVTLSCSPISGHRSVSWYQQTPGQGLQFLFEYFSETQRNKGNFPGRFSGRQFSNSRSEMNVSTLELGDSALYLCASSLTGGNQPQHFGDGTRLSIL.

The chain has TRBV9 and TRBJ2-3, with TRBD2 matching 11 bases. The CDR3 sequence is 17 residues long. Germline V CDR1 and CDR2: SGDLS, YYNGEE. The V and J ends lost 0 bases and 1 base, in that order; junction bases with no gene match: 4. The CDR3 DNA sequence: TGTGCCAGCAGCGTAGGCCTAGCGGGGGGAGGCACAGATACGCAGTATTTT. Amino acids: CASSVGLAGGGTDTQYF. The full variable domain, in which reference TRBV9 and TRBJ2-3 provide the parts outside the CDR3, is DSGVTQTPKHLITATGQRVTLRCSPRSGDLSVYWYQQSLDQGLQFLIQYYNGEERAKGNILERFSAQQFPDLHSELNLSSLELGDSALYFCASSVGLAGGGTDTQYFGPGTRLTVL.

The gene calls are TRBV27 and TRBJ1-1; tentative D call: TRBD1 (5 bases). Germline V gene data show CDR1 as MNHEY and CDR2 as SMNVEV (reference sequence). Trimming removed 0 bases from V and 1 base from J, with 6 bases in between. The CDR3 loop spans 14 amino acids. The CDR3 sequence: CASSLSGGNTEAFF. CDR3 in DNA: TGTGCCAGCAGTTTATCGGGGGGGAACACTGAAGCTTTCTTT.